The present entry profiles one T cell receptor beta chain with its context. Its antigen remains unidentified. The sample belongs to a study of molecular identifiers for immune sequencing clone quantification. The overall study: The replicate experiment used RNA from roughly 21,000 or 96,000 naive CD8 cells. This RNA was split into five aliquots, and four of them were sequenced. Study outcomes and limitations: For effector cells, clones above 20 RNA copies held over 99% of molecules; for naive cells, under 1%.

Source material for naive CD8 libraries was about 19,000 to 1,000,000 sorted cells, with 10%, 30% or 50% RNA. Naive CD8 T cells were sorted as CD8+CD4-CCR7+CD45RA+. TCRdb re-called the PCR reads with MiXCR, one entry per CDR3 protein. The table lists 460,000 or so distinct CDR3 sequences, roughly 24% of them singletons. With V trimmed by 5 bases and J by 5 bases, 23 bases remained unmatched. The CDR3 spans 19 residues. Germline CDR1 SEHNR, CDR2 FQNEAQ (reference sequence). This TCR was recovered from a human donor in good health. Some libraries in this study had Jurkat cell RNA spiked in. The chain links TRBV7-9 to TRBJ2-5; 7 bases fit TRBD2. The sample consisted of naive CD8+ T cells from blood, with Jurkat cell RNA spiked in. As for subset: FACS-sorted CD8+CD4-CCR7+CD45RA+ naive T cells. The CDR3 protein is CASSKPLVPRTRLGETQYF. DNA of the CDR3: TGTGCCAGCAGCAAACCCCTTGTACCTCGGACTAGGTTAGGCGAGACCCAGTACTTC.